Presented here are 21 T cell receptor beta chains from one specimen sequenced in a study of T cells in women clearing cervical HPV infection. Profiling relied on immunoSEQ multiplex PCR, and the TCRdb table lists in-frame clones only, not all of them. The sample table sets out 20,000 to 30,000 clones. Sequenced sample: blood buffy coat. Source of these receptors: a woman between 18 and 69 years old with a cervical HPV16 infection that either progressed to CIN3+ or cleared (not recorded which).

As regards this clone: The CDR3 extends 3 residues past the end of the read, so its final part is completed from the germline J gene. The rearrangement joins TRBV20-1 to TRBJ2-5; 7 nucleotides agree with TRBD1. Germline CDR1 is DFQATT and CDR2 is SNEGSKA (reference sequence). V lost 6 bases to trimming and J lost 5 bases; unmatched junction nucleotides: 6. The CDR3 is 12 residues long. CDR3 loop: CSARGLEETQYF. The DNA read from the CDR3 is TGCAGTGCAAGGGGGCTAGAGGAGACC.

A remark on this clone: The CDR3 end falls 3 residues outside the read, so it is completed with the germline J gene. The chain recombines TRBV6-1 with TRBJ1-5, with TRBD1 matching over 7 bases. The germline V gene encodes CDR1 MNHNS and CDR2 SASEGT. The CDR3 contains 15 residues. After removal of 6 bases from V and 2 bases from J, the junction contained 7 bases not matched to a gene. CDR3 sequence: CASREWDRRNQPQHF. CDR3 bases read: TGTGCCAGCAGGGAATGGGACAGACGCAATCAGCCC.

As concerns this clone: The read comes to an end 3 residues before the CDR3 does, leaving the germline J gene to fill in the end. The V and J genes are TRBV7-1 and TRBJ1-2; no reliable D call. TRBV7-1 has ORF status, its function being uncertain. This CDR3 is built from 22 residues. This CDR3 is CASSSWTSGSLLPVLAKNIYTF. CDR3 DNA, as far as it was read: TGTGCCAGCAGCTCCTGGACTAGCGGCTCCCTATTGCCCGTGCTAGCCAAAAACATC.

In the case of this clone: The read ends 3 residues early relative to the CDR3; the germline J gene fills the gap. The chain links TRBV7-9 to TRBJ1-4; TRBD1 aligns across 7 bases. J was trimmed by 8 bases and V by 5 bases; bases with no gene match: 11. The CDR3 spans 15 residues. CDR1 is SEHNR, CDR2 FQNEAQ, per germline (reference sequence). CDR3 DNA, as far as it was read: TGTGCCAGCAGCACCGGACAGGTCCCAGCGGAAAAA. Protein sequence: CASSTGQVPAEK. In full, the CDR3 reads CASSTGQVPAEKLFF. Drawing the rest from reference TRBV7-9 and TRBJ1-4, the complete variable domain is DTGVSQNPRHKITKRGQNVTFRCDPISEHNRLYWYRQTLGQGPEFLTYFQNEAQLEKSRLLSDRFSAERPKGSFSTLEIQRTEQGDSAMYLCASSTGQVPAEKLFFGSGTQLSVL.

Worth noting for this clone: The CDR3 end falls 3 residues outside the read, so it is completed with the germline J gene. This chain joins TRBV19 and TRBJ2-4; D remains unclear. Between the trimmed V and J ends, which lost 6 bases and 8 bases, there was a span of 11 bases. CDR1 is LNHDA and CDR2 is SQIVND in the germline V gene (reference sequence). This CDR3 is built from 12 residues. The CDR3 sequence: CASRPPGDIQYF. The CDR3 bases that were read are TGTGCCAGTAGGCCCCCAGGAGACATT.

CDR3 DNA (partial): TGTGCCAGCAGCTTATCAGGGTCTCGCGCCTATGGC. Translation: CASSLSGSRAYG. The whole CDR3 sequence is CASSLSGSRAYGYTF. The genes are TRBV7-9 and TRBJ1-2; D may be TRBD1 (5 bases). The read comes to an end 3 residues before the CDR3 does, leaving the germline J gene to fill in the end. CDR3 size: 15 residues. Germline V gene sequence: CDR1 SEHNR, CDR2 FQNEAQ (reference sequence). The ends were cut back, 2 bases at V and 4 bases at J, with 14 bases in the middle.

As to this clone: The read ends 3 residues shy of where the CDR3 ends; the end is completed using the germline J gene. V is TRBV5-4 and J is TRBJ2-7, with TRBD2 matching over 8 bases. This CDR3 contains 15 residues. The germline V gene has CDR1 SGHNT and CDR2 YYREEE (reference sequence). V lost 4 bases, J lost 4 bases, and 10 bases stayed unmatched. CDR3 DNA (partial): TGTGCCAGCAGCAGGTCAGCGGGAGAGCTATACGAG. Translating gives CASSRSAGELYE. The full-length CDR3 reads as CASSRSAGELYEQYF.

The CDR3 loop is CASSPSVVGSNEQFF. The CDR3 bases that were read are TGTGCCAGCAGTCCCTCGGTGGTAGGGTCCAATGAG. The chain uses TRBV6-2 or TRBV6-3 and TRBJ2-1; D is uncertain. From the germline J gene comes the end of the CDR3, since the read stops 3 residues before it. CDR3 size: 15 residues. The germline CDR1 and CDR2 sequences are MNHEY and SVGEGT. Trimming stripped 5 bases from V and 6 bases from J, with 17 bases between.

Remarks on this clone: The sequence runs out 3 residues before the end of the CDR3; the remainder is reconstructed from the germline J gene. The rearrangement joins TRBV30 to TRBJ1-6, with 7 bases fitting TRBD1. Germline CDR1 reads GTSNPN; CDR2 reads SVGIG (reference sequence). CDR3 length equals 14 residues. J gave up 7 bases and V 2 bases, and 5 bases lay outside the gene matches. CDR3 sequence: CAWSKEQGNSPLHF. The sequenced CDR3 bases are TGTGCCTGGAGTAAAGAACAGGGGAATTCACCC.

In the case of this clone: Read sequence stops 3 residues before the CDR3 end, and the germline J gene provides the missing end. The chain uses TRBV25-1 and TRBJ2-3; the D gene is possibly TRBD1 (6 bases). The CDR3 is made up of 13 amino acids. Germline CDR1 reads MGHDK; CDR2 reads SYGVNS. The CDR3 protein is CASSEGWDTTQYF. Incomplete CDR3 DNA: TGTGCCAGCAGTGAAGGCTGGGACACCACG.

On this clone itself: The read ends 3 residues shy of where the CDR3 ends; the end is completed using the germline J gene. This chain uses TRBV18 with TRBJ1-1; a weak D match, TRBD1 (5 bases). This CDR3 spans 15 amino acids. Trimming cost V 4 bases and J 4 bases, with 16 bases left between them. CDR1 and CDR2 (germline): KGHSH, LQKENI. The CDR3 sequence is CASSLAGRGTTEAFF. The sequenced CDR3 bases are TGTGCCAGCTCACTAGCGGGAAGGGGTACCACTGAA.

Concerning this clone itself: The read comes to an end 3 residues before the CDR3 does, leaving the germline J gene to fill in the end. The chain employs TRBV10-2 and TRBJ2-3; D may be TRBD1 (5 bases). V lost 9 bases and J 4 bases, leaving 8 bases between the germline ends. The CDR3 is made up of 11 amino acids. Germline V gene data show CDR1 as WSHSY and CDR2 as SAAADI. The CDR3 here is CASLQADTQYF. Partial CDR3 DNA: TGCGCCAGTCTACAGGCAGATACG.

The CDR3 reads CASSVGQQGAYYGYTF. Incomplete CDR3 DNA: TGTGCCAGCAGCGTAGGTCAACAGGGGGCTTACTATGGC. The J gene is TRBJ1-2, the V gene TRBV9; 9 bases are shared with TRBD1. The sequenced fragment ends 3 residues before the CDR3 boundary, so the rest is inferred from the germline J gene. This CDR3 region has 16 residues. V was clipped by 0 bases and J by 3 bases; unmatched bases: 6. Germline-derived CDR1 and CDR2 are SGDLS and YYNGEE.

Concerning this clone: Read coverage stops 3 residues before the CDR3 terminus; the germline J gene supplies the remainder. The chain couples TRBV18 to TRBJ2-4, with TRBD1 matching over 9 bases. The CDR3 is 13 residues long. The germline CDR1 and CDR2 sequences are KGHSH and LQKENI. Incomplete CDR3 DNA: TGTGCCTTCCGGACAGGGGAGGTCTATGGT. It yields the protein CAFRTGEVYG. Given in full, the CDR3 is CAFRTGEVYGQYF.

Of note for this clone: The CDR3 goes on 3 residues after the read ends, and that part is filled in from the germline J gene. The chain is built from TRBV7-3 and TRBJ2-3; TRBD2 matches at 10 bases. Germline-derived CDR1 and CDR2 are SGHTA and FQGTGA. This CDR3 spans 17 amino acids. V shed 5 bases and J 3 bases; nucleotides not matched to a gene: 11. CDR3 in amino acids: CASSRALAGAGTDTQYF. The CDR3 DNA, read in part, is TGTGCCAGCAGCCGCGCCCTAGCGGGAGCGGGGACAGATACG.

For this clone: The germline gene is not matched at one end of the junction; a read error may be the cause. The observed sequence ends 3 residues before the CDR3 terminus, with the missing tail filled in from the germline J gene. The sample holds other DNA sequences that translate to the same CDR3. The V and J genes are TRBV7-6 and TRBJ1-3; D not resolved. CDR1 and CDR2 (germline): SGHVS, FNYEAQ. The CDR3 totals 17 residues. CDR3 loop: CASSLNIVTDSGNTIYF. The sequenced part of the CDR3 DNA is TGTGCCAGCAGCTTAAATATTGTGACGGACTCTGGAAACACT.

Note on this clone: The CDR3 extends 3 residues past the end of the read, so its final part is completed from the germline J gene. This chain joins TRBV7-6 and TRBJ2-5; TRBD2 matches 11 bases. Trimming took 4 bases from V and 7 from J; bases not matched to a gene: 8. CDR1 and CDR2 (germline): SGHVS, FNYEAQ. This CDR3 region has 15 residues. This CDR3 reads CASSSIAGGPGTQYF. The DNA read from the CDR3 is TGTGCCAGCAGCTCCATAGCGGGAGGGCCGGGGACC.

A word on this clone: The sequenced fragment ends 3 residues before the CDR3 boundary, so the rest is inferred from the germline J gene. The chain joins TRBV30 to TRBJ2-1; 10 bases match TRBD2. CDR1 and CDR2 (germline): GTSNPN, SVGIG (reference sequence). The CDR3 contains 14 residues. The V segment lost 4 bases and the J segment 0 bases; nucleotides outside the gene matches: 0. The CDR3 is CAWTSGSSYNEQFF. CDR3 DNA, as far as it was read: TGTGCCTGGACTAGCGGGAGCTCCTACAATGAG.

Remarks on this clone: From the germline J gene comes the end of the CDR3, since the read stops 3 residues before it. The rearrangement uses TRBV7-8 and TRBJ2-1, with TRBD1 identical over 7 bases. Germline loops: CDR1 SGHVS, CDR2 FQNEAQ. The CDR3 runs 15 residues. Unmatched junction bases numbered 4, after V lost 5 bases and J lost 0 bases. CDR3 region: CASSPDRASYNEQFF. CDR3 bases read: TGTGCCAGCAGCCCAGACAGGGCCTCCTACAATGAG.

Concerning this clone: Read coverage stops 3 residues before the CDR3 terminus; the germline J gene supplies the remainder. The chain combines TRBV19 with TRBJ1-5; 9 bases agree with TRBD1. The V and J ends lost 3 bases and 4 bases, in that order; junction bases with no gene match: 7. This CDR3 has 16 amino acids. The V gene's germline CDR1 is LNHDA and CDR2 SQIVND (reference sequence). CDR3 sequence: CASSIPTGGSNQPQHF. Partial CDR3 DNA: TGTGCCAGTAGTATCCCGACAGGGGGTTCAAATCAGCCC.

About this clone: Read data end 3 residues before the CDR3 end; the end is taken from the germline J gene. The chain uses TRBV14 and TRBJ2-5; D is undetermined. CDR1 is SGHDN, CDR2 FVKESK, per germline. Trimming cost V 2 bases and J 5 bases, with 9 bases left between them. The CDR3 is 13 residues long. The sequenced CDR3 bases are TGTGCCAGCAGCCAATTAGATTCTGAGACC. This codes for CASSQLDSET. The CDR3 reads in full as CASSQLDSETQYF.